At least ten counts were recorded for the clone carrying this T cell receptor (beta chain). What it recognizes is unknown. Germline values: CDR1 MNHEY, CDR2 SVGAGI. The CDR3 spans 14 residues. The V and J ends lost 2 bases and 1 base respectively, with 8 bases between them. The data were taken from a study of T cell repertoires in cytomegalovirus infection. Study context: Matching HLA type, along with CMV infection, was indicated by public TCR beta signatures. Findings and caveats of the study: In two of eight donors, the top clonotype was HLA-C-restricted CMV-specific.

TCRdb fed the reads into MiXCR, producing one record per CDR3 protein. The repertoire includes nearly 70,000 distinct CDR3 sequences, approximately 22% of them detected once, and roughly 80% sits in the top ten. Material for sequencing was PBMCs, sequenced either directly or after in vitro stimulation (not recorded which). This sequence originates from a human donor in good health (CMV status not recorded). Some clones in this sample may be carry-over from other donors' samples. V and J are TRBV6-5 and TRBJ1-1; D is unresolved. The CDR3 spells CASSYRQPNTEAFF. In DNA, the CDR3 is TGTGCCAGCAGTTACCGGCAGCCGAACACTGAAGCTTTCTTT.